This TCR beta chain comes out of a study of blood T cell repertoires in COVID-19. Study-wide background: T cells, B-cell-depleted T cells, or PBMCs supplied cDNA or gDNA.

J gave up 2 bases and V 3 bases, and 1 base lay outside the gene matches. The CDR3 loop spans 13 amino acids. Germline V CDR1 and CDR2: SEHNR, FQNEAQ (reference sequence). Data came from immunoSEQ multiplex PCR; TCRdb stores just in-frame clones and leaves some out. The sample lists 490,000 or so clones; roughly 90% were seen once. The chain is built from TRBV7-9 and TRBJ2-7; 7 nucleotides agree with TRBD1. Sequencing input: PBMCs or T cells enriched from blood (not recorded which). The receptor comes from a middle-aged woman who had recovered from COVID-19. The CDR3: CASSLGQPYEQYF. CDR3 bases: TGTGCCAGCAGCTTGGGACAGCCCTACGAGCAGTACTTC. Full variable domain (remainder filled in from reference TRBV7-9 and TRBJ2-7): DTGVSQNPRHKITKRGQNVTFRCDPISEHNRLYWYRQTLGQGPEFLTYFQNEAQLEKSRLLSDRFSAERPKGSFSTLEIQRTEQGDSAMYLCASSLGQPYEQYFGPGTRLTVT.